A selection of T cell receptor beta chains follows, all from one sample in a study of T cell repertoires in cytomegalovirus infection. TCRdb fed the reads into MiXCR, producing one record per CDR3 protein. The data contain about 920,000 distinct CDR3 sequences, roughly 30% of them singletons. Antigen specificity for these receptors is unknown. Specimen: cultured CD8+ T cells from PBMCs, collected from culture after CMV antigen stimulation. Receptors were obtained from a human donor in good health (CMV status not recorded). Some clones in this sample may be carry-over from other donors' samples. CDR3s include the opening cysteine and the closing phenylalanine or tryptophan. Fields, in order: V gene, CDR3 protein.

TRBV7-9	CASSFWDRQEAFF
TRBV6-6	CASNGQPQHF
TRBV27	CASSMTGLAYNEQFF
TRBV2	CASSEGTPPYNEQFF
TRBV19	CASKVQGATEAFF
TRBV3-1	CASSQVASSNTGELFF
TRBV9	CASSVAGQGYNEQFF
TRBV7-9	CASSRGGQFDEQYF
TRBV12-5	CASGPPQGQGNGYTF
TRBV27	CASSFMAGSSYEQYF
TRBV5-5	CASSPTGTGEEGEQFF
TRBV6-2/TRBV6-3	CASSDPGQGANIQYF
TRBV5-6	CASSLTITSTDTQYF
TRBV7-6	CASSLVQGGGAIEQFF
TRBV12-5	CASGFGTDEAFF
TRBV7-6	CASRRSSTQETQYF
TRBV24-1	CATSDFQRDEQFF
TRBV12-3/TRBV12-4	CASSFSGTGDGYTF
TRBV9	CASSPSGGTHTDYGYTF
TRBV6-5	CASSYPGTDQETQYF
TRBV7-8	CASSFTRGQVEQFF
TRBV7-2	CASSLAGGHEQFF
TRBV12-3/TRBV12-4	CASSLGSGDPYEQYF
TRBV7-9	CASSLVLAWNEQFF
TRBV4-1	CASSQDYTGDGYTF
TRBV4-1	CASSQDGGFGYEQYF
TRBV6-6	CASTLRSGYNEQFF
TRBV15	CATSRATYNEQFF
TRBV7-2	CASSSLARGGLADTQYF
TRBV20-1	CSARDRASGGVNVQFF
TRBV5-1	CASSLGGTFNEQFF
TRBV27	CASSLNVAGLGYTF
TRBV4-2	CASSQDPWGGAGVNTGELFF
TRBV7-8	CASSFGGAGNTIYF
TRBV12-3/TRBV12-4	CASSLAIRGNEQFF
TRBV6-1	CASREQLLDSPLHF
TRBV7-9	CASSATQGPSYEQYF
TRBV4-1	CASSPQYTGELFF
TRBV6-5	CANSLGLAGYYNEQFF
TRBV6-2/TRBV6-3	CASTPWGGTLTDTQYF
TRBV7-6	CAGSLDGRGYTF
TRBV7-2	CASSLDRGSRPYGYTF
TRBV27	CASSPPGRIDEQFF
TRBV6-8	CASSYSGQAPLSGYTF
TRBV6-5	CASSYQGQLNTEAFF
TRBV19	CASSGSRQGTYQPQHF
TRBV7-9	CASSPPGVGANVLTF
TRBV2	CASPSGGANTDTQYF
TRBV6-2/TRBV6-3	CASSYLGVNSNQPQHF
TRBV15	CATLGRGNNEQFF
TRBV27	CASSLAYESNEQFF
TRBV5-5	CASSGNRGANEKLFF
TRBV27	CASSLSPTEGGTQYF
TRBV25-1	CASRHPGQTDEKLFF
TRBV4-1	CASSQDGAGGWGDTQYF
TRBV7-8	CASSPNSPLICEQYF
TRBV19	CASLGGSSYNEQFF
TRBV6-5	CASSYPGTGGDGYTF
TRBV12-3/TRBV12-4	CANSGTPTDTQYF
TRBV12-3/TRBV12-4	CASTPLRGLAAQEQFF